This T cell receptor beta chain was retrieved from a study of blood T cell repertoires in COVID-19. The wider study: Collection of acute and convalescent COVID-19 samples took place in the United States, Italy and Spain. Sample material is recorded as cDNA or gDNA derived from T cells, B-cell-depleted T cells, or PBMCs.

Patients of the Seattle cohort, enrolled during active infection, were followed longitudinally. Trimming at V came to 4 bases and at J to 0 bases, leaving 4 bases not matched to a gene. The CDR3 contains 15 residues. From germline, CDR1 is SGHRS and CDR2 YFSETQ. Libraries were prepared by immunoSEQ multiplex PCR; TCRdb keeps only in-frame clonotypes and omits some of them. The sample records some 65,000 clones, 75% to 90% being singletons. The sample taken for sequencing was peripheral blood. The TCR comes from a man aged 35 to 55 with COVID-19, enrolled during active disease. V is TRBV5-1 and J is TRBJ2-3; 8 bases agree with TRBD2. In DNA form, the CDR3 reads TGCGCCAGCAGCACGATAGCGGGGAGCACAGATACGCAGTATTTT. Its protein is CASSTIAGSTDTQYF.